The 31 T cell receptor beta chains listed next were all sequenced from one sample in a study of blood T cell repertoires in COVID-19. TCRdb's copy holds only in-frame clones and misses some; the assay was immunoSEQ multiplex PCR. The profile shows 190,000 or so clones, around 90% of them singletons. The sequenced sample was peripheral blood. The receptors were gathered from a middle-aged man with active or convalescent COVID-19.

V usage is TRBV25-1 and J usage is TRBJ1-2; D not resolved. CDR1 and CDR2 from the germline V gene are MGHDK and SYGVNS. CDR3 length: 11 residues. Trimming left V 5 bases short and J 5 bases short, with 6 bases between. The CDR3 bases are TGTGCCAGCAGTTTAGATTATGGCTACACCTTC. As protein: CASSLDYGYTF.

The chain carries TRBV7-2 and TRBJ1-1; maybe TRBD1 (5 bases). The CDR3 has 16 amino acids. Deletions cut 1 base from V and 0 bases from J, with 12 bases between. CDR1 is SGHTA, CDR2 FQGNSA, per germline. CDR3 coding DNA: TGTGCCAGCAGCTTAGACTCCCGACAGTTGAACACTGAAGCTTTCTTT. Translated, it gives CASSLDSRQLNTEAFF.

The chain joins TRBV5-1 to TRBJ2-3; possible D gene TRBD1, 6 bases. Trimming removed 3 bases from V and 0 bases from J, with 14 bases in between. The CDR3 has 16 amino acids. Germline CDR1 reads SGHRS; CDR2 reads YFSETQ. The CDR3 loop is CASSSTGYGSTDTQYF. The CDR3 coding sequence is TGCGCCAGCAGCTCCACAGGGTACGGTAGCACAGATACGCAGTATTTT.

The V call is TRBV7-8, the J call TRBJ1-5, with D unclear. V lost 1 base and J 2 bases, leaving 18 bases between the germline ends. Germline lookup yields CDR1 SGHVS and CDR2 FQNEAQ. The CDR3 consists of 18 residues. The CDR3 reads CASSLGWNRDLGNQPQHF. Written as DNA, the CDR3 is TGTGCCAGCAGCTTAGGTTGGAACCGCGACTTGGGCAATCAGCCCCAGCATTTT.

This chain connects TRBV28 to TRBJ1-5; possibly TRBD1 for D (5 bases). The CDR3 sequence is 15 residues long. Between the trimmed V and J ends, which lost 4 bases and 2 bases, there was a span of 12 bases. Germline CDR1 MDHEN, CDR2 SYDVKM. CDR3 DNA sequence: TGTGCCAGCAGTTCCCCCCAGGGTGGCAATCAGCCCCAGCATTTT. Its translation is CASSSPQGGNQPQHF.

The CDR3 is CASRKIGGNGAFF. The CDR3 region has the DNA TGTGCCAGCAGGAAGATCGGGGGGAATGGAGCTTTCTTT. V is TRBV5-6 and J is TRBJ1-1, with D possibly being TRBD1 (5 bases). Between the trimmed V and J ends, which lost 5 bases and 10 bases, there was a span of 18 bases. The germline V gene encodes CDR1 SGHDT and CDR2 YYEEEE. CDR3 length equals 13 residues. The variable domain in full, completed from reference TRBV5-6 and TRBJ1-1, reads DAGVTQSPTHLIKTRGQQVTLRCSPKSGHDTVSWYQQALGQGPQFIFQYYEEEERQRGNFPDRFSGHQFPNYSSELNVNALLLGDSALYLCASRKIGGNGAFFGQGTRLTVV.

The J gene is TRBJ2-1, the V gene TRBV30, with 8 bases aligning to TRBD2. The V gene's germline CDR1 is GTSNPN and CDR2 SVGIG (reference sequence). The CDR3 contains 14 residues. V was clipped by 2 bases and J by 7 bases; unmatched bases: 7. This CDR3 is CAWSRSGGTNEQFF. DNA for the CDR3: TGTGCCTGGAGTCGATCGGGGGGGACGAATGAGCAGTTCTTC.

This chain links TRBV25-1 with TRBJ2-3; 10 bases map to TRBD2. V dropped 3 bases and J dropped 4; count of bases not matched to a gene: 4. CDR1 is MGHDK and CDR2 is SYGVNS in the germline V gene. The CDR3 spans 15 residues. The CDR3 DNA is TGTGCCAGCAGTGAGACAGCGGGGGGGCCAGATACGCAGTATTTT. This translates into CASSETAGGPDTQYF. The full variable domain, in which reference TRBV25-1 and TRBJ2-3 provide the parts outside the CDR3, is EADIYQTPRYLVIGTGKKITLECSQTMGHDKMYWYQQDPGMELHLIHYSYGVNSTEKGDLSSESTVSRIRTEHFPLTLESARPSHTSQYLCASSETAGGPDTQYFGPGTRLTVL.

The rearrangement joins TRBV3-1 (or the pseudogene TRBV3-2) to TRBJ1-5; D gene unclear. The V end was cut by 0 bases, the J end by 6 bases, with 9 bases between. CDR1 and CDR2 from the germline V gene are LGHDT and YNNKEL (reference sequence). The CDR3 is made up of 14 amino acids. In DNA form, the CDR3 reads TGTGCCAGCAGCCAAGAGGAGGTGAGTCAGCCCCAGCATTTT. Protein sequence: CASSQEEVSQPQHF.

This sequence joins TRBV19 and TRBJ2-2; 8 positions agree with TRBD1. The CDR3 is 11 amino acids. CDR1 is LNHDA and CDR2 is SQIVND in the germline V gene (reference sequence). The CDR3 is CGTGRSGELFF. The CDR3 nucleotides read TGTGGGACAGGGAGGTCCGGGGAGCTGTTTTTT.

The chain employs TRBV12-3 or TRBV12-4 and TRBJ1-1; unclear D gene. CDR3 length: 13 amino acids. Trimming removed 7 bases at V and 0 bases at J, with 9 bases between. The CDR3 nucleotides are TGTGCCAGCAAACCTACAGTGAACACTGAAGCTTTCTTT. As protein: CASKPTVNTEAFF.

The rearrangement joins TRBV6-6 to TRBJ1-5; TRBD1 aligns across 9 bases. The V gene's germline CDR1 is MNHNY and CDR2 SVGAGI (reference sequence). The ends lost 2 bases at V and 4 bases at J; junction bases unmatched: 3. The CDR3 contains 15 residues. CDR3: CASSYGTGYNQPQHF. The DNA for the CDR3 is TGTGCCAGCAGTTACGGGACAGGGTATAATCAGCCCCAGCATTTT.

This sequence joins TRBV12-5 and TRBJ2-1; D is ambiguous. V was cut by 2 bases and J by 1 base, with 15 bases left in between. Germline V CDR1 and CDR2: LGHNT, FRNRAP. The CDR3 extends over 17 amino acids. CDR3 in amino acids: CASGLSPYRESYNEQFF. In nucleotides, the CDR3 is TGTGCTAGTGGTTTGTCGCCGTACAGAGAGTCCTACAATGAGCAGTTCTTC.

This chain links TRBV3-1 (or the pseudogene TRBV3-2) with TRBJ1-2; 7 positions agree with TRBD1. Germline CDR1 LGHDT, CDR2 YNNKEL (reference sequence). V shed 4 bases and J 7 bases; nucleotides not matched to a gene: 15. The CDR3 has 16 residues. The CDR3 nucleotides read TGTGCCAGCAGCCCTCGCGGACAGGCCTTAATAGGTGGCTACACCTTC. Protein product: CASSPRGQALIGGYTF.

This chain joins TRBV28 and TRBJ2-7; 8 bases are a match to TRBD1. The J segment lost 0 bases and the V segment lost 4 bases, leaving 8 bases of the junction unmatched. Germline values: CDR1 MDHEN, CDR2 SYDVKM. This CDR3 spans 16 amino acids. The CDR3 loop reads CASSSDQGAYSYEQYF. In DNA form, the CDR3 reads TGTGCCAGCAGTTCCGATCAGGGGGCCTACTCCTACGAGCAGTACTTC.

The chain uses TRBV7-2 and TRBJ2-5, with TRBD1 matching 9 bases. Germline V gives CDR1 SGHTA, CDR2 FQGNSA. The CDR3 runs to 15 residues. V shed 0 bases and J 5 bases; nucleotides not matched to a gene: 4. In DNA, the CDR3 is TGTGCCAGCAGCTTAGCCGCGGGACAGGGTGAGACCCAGTACTTC. It is translated as CASSLAAGQGETQYF.

The genes are TRBV6-4 and TRBJ2-5; 7 nucleotides align to TRBD2. The trim removed 6 bases at V and 14 bases at J, leaving 9 bases unmatched. Germline V gene data show CDR1 as MRHNA and CDR2 as SNTAGT. This CDR3 spans 11 amino acids. The CDR3 nucleotides are TGTGCCAGCAGGGAACGGGACTACTTATACTTC. Amino acids: CASRERDYLYF.

The chain links TRBV6-2 or TRBV6-3 to TRBJ1-5; 7 bases align to TRBD1. The CDR3 length is 16 residues. V lost 4 bases, J lost 2 bases, and 8 bases stayed unmatched. Germline V gene data show CDR1 as MNHEY and CDR2 as SVGEGT. DNA for the CDR3: TGTGCCAGCAGTTCTACCACCGGGACAGGCAATCAGCCCCAGCATTTT. Amino acids: CASSSTTGTGNQPQHF.

The V call is TRBV12-3 or TRBV12-4, the J call TRBJ2-7, with 9 bases matching TRBD2. V shed 3 bases, J shed 4 bases, and the junction held 1 base outside the gene matches. The CDR3 is 13 residues long. This chain's CDR3 is CASSLTSGYEQYF. The CDR3, as DNA: TGTGCCAGCAGTTTGACTAGCGGATACGAGCAGTACTTC.

CDR3 bases: TGTGCCAGCAGCTTGGAAGACAGGGGGCAGGCCGGGGAGCTGTTTTTT. As protein: CASSLEDRGQAGELFF. This chain uses TRBV5-4 with TRBJ2-2, with 10 bases lining up with TRBD1. The CDR3 loop spans 16 amino acids. CDR1 is SGHNT, CDR2 YYREEE, per germline (reference sequence). J was trimmed by 6 bases and V by 0 bases; bases with no gene match: 5. Variable domain in full (rest from reference TRBV5-4 and TRBJ2-2): ETGVTQSPTHLIKTRGQQVTLRCSSQSGHNTVSWYQQALGQGPQFIFQYYREEENGRGNFPPRFSGLQFPNYSSELNVNALELDDSALYLCASSLEDRGQAGELFFGEGSRLTVL.

The chain recombines TRBV10-2 with TRBJ2-5; TRBD2 agrees at 7 bases. The CDR3 extends over 13 amino acids. J gave up 3 bases and V 6 bases, and 4 bases lay outside the gene matches. The germline V gene encodes CDR1 WSHSY and CDR2 SAAADI. This CDR3 reads CASRHGTKETQYF. DNA for the CDR3: TGCGCCAGCAGACACGGGACTAAAGAGACCCAGTACTTC.

The chain links TRBV3-1 (or the pseudogene TRBV3-2) to TRBJ1-5, with a weak D call TRBD1 (6 bases). Per germline, CDR1 LGHDT and CDR2 YNNKEL (reference sequence). Trimming took 3 bases from V and 5 from J, leaving 8 bases between them. The CDR3 has 13 residues. The CDR3 spells CASSHRGYQPQHF. The CDR3, as DNA: TGTGCCAGCAGCCACAGGGGTTATCAGCCCCAGCATTTT.

The chain uses TRBV6-5 and TRBJ1-1; D is perhaps TRBD1 (5 bases). Between the trimmed V and J ends, which lost 6 bases and 6 bases, there was a span of 11 bases. This CDR3 comprises 12 residues. Germline V gene data show CDR1 as MNHEY and CDR2 as SVGAGI. The CDR3 protein is CASRTAGPEAFF. The CDR3 DNA follows: TGTGCCAGCAGGACAGCGGGGCCTGAAGCTTTCTTT.

The count of this clone is one. The chain couples TRBV28 to TRBJ2-2, with a tentative D call TRBD1 (6 bases). Trimming removed 5 bases from V and 3 bases from J, with 13 bases in between. The CDR3 sequence is 15 residues long. In germline, CDR1 is MDHEN, CDR2 SYDVKM. CDR3 sequence (DNA): TGTGCCAGCAGTACCGAACAGGGAGACACCGGGGAGCTGTTTTTT. Translation: CASSTEQGDTGELFF.

The genes are TRBV28 and TRBJ1-1; 12 bases are a match to TRBD1. J was trimmed by 1 base and V by 4 bases; bases with no gene match: 7. The length of the CDR3 is 17 residues. Germline V gene data show CDR1 as MDHEN and CDR2 as SYDVKM. CDR3 sequence: CASSWDRGQLTNTEAFF. DNA of the CDR3: TGTGCCAGCAGTTGGGACAGGGGGCAATTGACGAACACTGAAGCTTTCTTT.

This chain connects TRBV4-2 to TRBJ2-5; 14 bases are a match to TRBD2. V lost 0 bases and J lost 0; bases outside the gene matches: 3. This CDR3 has 18 amino acids. CDR1 is LGHNA and CDR2 is YNFKEQ in the germline V gene. CDR3 DNA: TGTGCCAGCAGCCAAGAAGGACTAGCGGGGGGATACCAAGAGACCCAGTACTTC. It encodes CASSQEGLAGGYQETQYF.

V is TRBV18 and J is TRBJ2-7; tentatively, D is TRBD2 (6 bases). Germline V lookup: CDR1 KGHSH, CDR2 LQKENI. The CDR3 has 14 residues. V was trimmed by 3 bases and J by 4 bases, leaving 13 bases between them. The CDR3 DNA is TGTGCCAGCTCACCGCGGGACTTTAATTACGAGCAGTACTTC. Translated: CASSPRDFNYEQYF.

The chain links TRBV11-2 to TRBJ1-3, with 9 bases aligning to TRBD1. With V trimmed by 5 bases and J by 4 bases, 6 bases remained unmatched. Germline V lookup: CDR1 SGHAT, CDR2 FQNNGV. The CDR3 sequence is 15 residues long. The CDR3 loop is CASSLGQGRGNTIYF. In nucleotides, the CDR3 is TGTGCCAGCAGCCTAGGACAGGGGAGAGGAAACACCATATATTTT. Full variable domain (rest looked up from reference TRBV11-2 and TRBJ1-3): EAGVAQSPRYKIIEKRQSVAFWCNPISGHATLYWYQQILGQGPKLLIQFQNNGVVDDSQLPKDRFSAERLKGVDSTLKIQPAKLEDSAVYLCASSLGQGRGNTIYFGEGSWLTVV.

The J gene is TRBJ1-6, the V gene TRBV27; 7 bases agree with TRBD1. V was clipped by 5 bases and J by 10 bases; unmatched bases: 8. This CDR3 comprises 14 residues. Looked up from germline, CDR1 is MNHEY and CDR2 is SMNVEV (reference sequence). The CDR3 sequence is CASSPDRVVSPLHF. CDR3 nucleotide sequence: TGTGCCAGCAGTCCCGACAGGGTAGTGTCACCCCTCCACTTT.

This chain links TRBV5-1 with TRBJ1-4, with 7 bases aligning to TRBD1. The CDR3 loop spans 15 amino acids. Trimming removed 7 bases from V and 3 bases from J; junction bases left unmatched: 9. Per germline, CDR1 SGHRS and CDR2 YFSETQ. CDR3 residues: CASGDKQGPNEKLFF. Written as DNA, the CDR3 is TGCGCCAGCGGGGACAAACAGGGGCCTAATGAAAAACTGTTTTTT.

V usage is TRBV7-2 and J usage is TRBJ2-7; TRBD2 matches 7 bases. This CDR3 has 15 amino acids. The V segment lost 1 base and the J segment 2 bases; nucleotides outside the gene matches: 5. Per the germline V gene, CDR1 is SGHTA and CDR2 is FQGNSA. DNA for the CDR3: TGTGCCAGCAGCTTAGTGCAGGGAGGGACCTACGAGCAGTACTTC. It specifies CASSLVQGGTYEQYF.